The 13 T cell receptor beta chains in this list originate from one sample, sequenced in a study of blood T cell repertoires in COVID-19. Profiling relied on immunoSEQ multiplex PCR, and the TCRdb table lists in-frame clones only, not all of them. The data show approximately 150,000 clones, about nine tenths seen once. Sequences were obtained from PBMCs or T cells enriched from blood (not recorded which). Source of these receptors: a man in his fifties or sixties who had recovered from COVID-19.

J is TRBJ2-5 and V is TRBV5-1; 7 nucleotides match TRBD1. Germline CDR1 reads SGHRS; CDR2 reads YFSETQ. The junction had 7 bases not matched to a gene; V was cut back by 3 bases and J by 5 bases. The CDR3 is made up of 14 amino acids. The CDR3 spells CASSSTGAGETQYF. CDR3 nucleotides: TGCGCCAGCAGCTCCACAGGGGCTGGGGAGACCCAGTACTTC.

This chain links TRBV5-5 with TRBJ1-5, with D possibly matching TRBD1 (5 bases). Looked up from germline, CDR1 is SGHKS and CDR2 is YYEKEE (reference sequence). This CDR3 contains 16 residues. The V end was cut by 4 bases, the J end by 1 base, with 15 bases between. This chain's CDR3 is CASSMTVGASNQPQHF. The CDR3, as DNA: TGTGCCAGCAGCATGACAGTGGGCGCGAGCAATCAGCCCCAGCATTTT.

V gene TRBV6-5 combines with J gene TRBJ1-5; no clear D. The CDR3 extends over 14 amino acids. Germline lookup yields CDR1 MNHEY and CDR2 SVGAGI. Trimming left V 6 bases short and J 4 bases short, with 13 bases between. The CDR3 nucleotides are TGTGCCAGCAGGGCGACATCCCGGAATCAGCCCCAGCATTTT. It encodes CASRATSRNQPQHF.

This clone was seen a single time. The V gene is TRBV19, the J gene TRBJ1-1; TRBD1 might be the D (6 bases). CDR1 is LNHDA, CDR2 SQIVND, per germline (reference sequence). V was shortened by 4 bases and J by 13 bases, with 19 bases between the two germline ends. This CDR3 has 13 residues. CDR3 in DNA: TGTGCCAGTAGTAGGACAGAATATGTGAAGCTTTTCTTT. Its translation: CASSRTEYVKLFF.

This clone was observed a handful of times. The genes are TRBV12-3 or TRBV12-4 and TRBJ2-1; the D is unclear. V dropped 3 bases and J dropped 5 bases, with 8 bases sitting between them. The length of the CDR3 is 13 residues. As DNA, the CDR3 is TGTGCCAGCAGTTTGTGGCAAAACAATGAGCAGTTCTTC. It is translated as CASSLWQNNEQFF.

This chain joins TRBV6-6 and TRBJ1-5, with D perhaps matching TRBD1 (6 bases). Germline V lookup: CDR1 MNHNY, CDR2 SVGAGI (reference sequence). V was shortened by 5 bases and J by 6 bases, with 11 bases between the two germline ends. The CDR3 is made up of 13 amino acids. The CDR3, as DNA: TGTGCCAGCAGTGGGTCAGGGGTTCAGCCCCAGCATTTT. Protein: CASSGSGVQPQHF.

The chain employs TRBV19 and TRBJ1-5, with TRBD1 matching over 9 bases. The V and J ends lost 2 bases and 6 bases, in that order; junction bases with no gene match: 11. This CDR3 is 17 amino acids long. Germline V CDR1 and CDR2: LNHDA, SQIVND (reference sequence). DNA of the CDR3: TGTGCCAGTAGTATATCCACCGGGACAGGGTTGGGTCAGCCCCAGCATTTT. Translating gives CASSISTGTGLGQPQHF.

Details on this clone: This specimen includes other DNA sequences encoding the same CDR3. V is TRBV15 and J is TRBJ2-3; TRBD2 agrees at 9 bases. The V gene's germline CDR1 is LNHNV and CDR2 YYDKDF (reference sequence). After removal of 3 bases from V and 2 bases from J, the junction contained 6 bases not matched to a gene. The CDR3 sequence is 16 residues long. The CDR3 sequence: CATSRDAGGDTDTQYF. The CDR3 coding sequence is TGTGCCACCAGCAGGGATGCGGGGGGGGACACAGATACGCAGTATTTT.

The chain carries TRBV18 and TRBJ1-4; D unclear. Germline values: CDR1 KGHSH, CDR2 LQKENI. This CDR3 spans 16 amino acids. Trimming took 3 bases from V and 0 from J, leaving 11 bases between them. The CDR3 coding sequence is TGTGCCAGCTCACCTCGAGAAGATGCAACTAATGAAAAACTGTTTTTT. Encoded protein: CASSPREDATNEKLFF.

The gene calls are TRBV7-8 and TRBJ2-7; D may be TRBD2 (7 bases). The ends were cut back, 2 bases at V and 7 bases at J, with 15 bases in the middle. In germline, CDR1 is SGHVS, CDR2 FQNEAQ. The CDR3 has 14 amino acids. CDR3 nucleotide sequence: TGTGCCAGCAGCTTACTTAGGGGGGGTCAAGAGCAGTACTTC. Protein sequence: CASSLLRGGQEQYF. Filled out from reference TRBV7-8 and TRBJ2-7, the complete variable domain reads GAGVSQSPRYKVAKRGQDVALRCDPISGHVSLFWYQQALGQGPEFLTYFQNEAQLDKSGLPSDRFFAERPEGSVSTLKIQRTQQEDSAVYLCASSLLRGGQEQYFGPGTRLTVT.

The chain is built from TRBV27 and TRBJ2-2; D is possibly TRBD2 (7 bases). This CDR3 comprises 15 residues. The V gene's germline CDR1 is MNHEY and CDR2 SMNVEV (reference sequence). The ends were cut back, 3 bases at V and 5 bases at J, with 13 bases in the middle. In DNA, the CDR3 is TGTGCCAGCAGTTTGGGTGGGGGGGCAACCGGGGAGCTGTTTTTT. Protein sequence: CASSLGGGATGELFF.

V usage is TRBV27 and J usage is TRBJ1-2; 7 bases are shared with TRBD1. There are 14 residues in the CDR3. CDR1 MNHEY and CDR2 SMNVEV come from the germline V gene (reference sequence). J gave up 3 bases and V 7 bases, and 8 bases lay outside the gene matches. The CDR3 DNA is TGTGCCAGCACTAAAAGAGGGGGCGACTATGGCTACACCTTC. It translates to CASTKRGGDYGYTF.

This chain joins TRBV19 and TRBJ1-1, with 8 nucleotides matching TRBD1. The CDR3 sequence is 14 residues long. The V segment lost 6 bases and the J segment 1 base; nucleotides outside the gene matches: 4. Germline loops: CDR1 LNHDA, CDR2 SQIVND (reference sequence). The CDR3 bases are TGTGCCAGTAGAACAGGGGGAGGGAACACTGAAGCTTTCTTT. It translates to CASRTGGGNTEAFF.